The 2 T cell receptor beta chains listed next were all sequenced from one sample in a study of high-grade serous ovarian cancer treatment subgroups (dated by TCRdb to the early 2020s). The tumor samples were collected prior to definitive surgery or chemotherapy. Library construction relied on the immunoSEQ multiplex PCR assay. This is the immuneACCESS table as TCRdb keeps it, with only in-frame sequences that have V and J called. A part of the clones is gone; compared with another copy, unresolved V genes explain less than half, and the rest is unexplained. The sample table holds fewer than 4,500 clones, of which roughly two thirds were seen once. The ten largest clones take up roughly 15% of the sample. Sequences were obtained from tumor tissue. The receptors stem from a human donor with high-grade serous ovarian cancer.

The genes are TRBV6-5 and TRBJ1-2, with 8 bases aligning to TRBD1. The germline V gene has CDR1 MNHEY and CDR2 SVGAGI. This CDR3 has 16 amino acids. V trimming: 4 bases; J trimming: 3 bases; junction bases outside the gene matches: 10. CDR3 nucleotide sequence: TGTGCCAGCAGTTCCGGCAGGGGGCTACCATACTATGGCTACACCTTC. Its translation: CASSSGRGLPYYGYTF.

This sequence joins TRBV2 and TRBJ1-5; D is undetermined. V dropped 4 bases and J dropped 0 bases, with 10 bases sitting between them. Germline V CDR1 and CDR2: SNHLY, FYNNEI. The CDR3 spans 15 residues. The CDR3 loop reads CASSGTVNSNQPQHF. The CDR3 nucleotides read TGTGCCAGCAGTGGGACGGTAAATAGCAATCAGCCCCAGCATTTT.